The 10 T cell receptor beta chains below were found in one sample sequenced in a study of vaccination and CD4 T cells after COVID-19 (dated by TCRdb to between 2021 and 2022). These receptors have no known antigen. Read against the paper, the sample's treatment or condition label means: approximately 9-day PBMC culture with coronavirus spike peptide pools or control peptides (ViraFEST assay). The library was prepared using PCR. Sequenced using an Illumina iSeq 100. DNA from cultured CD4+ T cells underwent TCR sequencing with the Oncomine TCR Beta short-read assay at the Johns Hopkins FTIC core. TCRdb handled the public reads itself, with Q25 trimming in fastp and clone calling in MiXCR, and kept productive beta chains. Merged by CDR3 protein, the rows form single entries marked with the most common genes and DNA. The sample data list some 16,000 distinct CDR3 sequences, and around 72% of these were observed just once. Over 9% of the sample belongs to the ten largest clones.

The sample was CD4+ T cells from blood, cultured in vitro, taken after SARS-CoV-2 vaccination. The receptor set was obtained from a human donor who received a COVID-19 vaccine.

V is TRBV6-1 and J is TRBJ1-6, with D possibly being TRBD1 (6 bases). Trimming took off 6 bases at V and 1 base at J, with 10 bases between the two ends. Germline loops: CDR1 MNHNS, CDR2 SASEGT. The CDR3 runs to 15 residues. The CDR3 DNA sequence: TGTGCCAGCAGCAGGGGTTTGTCCTATAATTCACCCCTCCACTTT. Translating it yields CASSRGLSYNSPLHF.

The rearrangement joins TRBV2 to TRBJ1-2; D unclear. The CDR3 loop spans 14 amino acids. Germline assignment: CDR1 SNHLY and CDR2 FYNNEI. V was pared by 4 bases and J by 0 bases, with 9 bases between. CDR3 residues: CASSGYGSNYGYTF. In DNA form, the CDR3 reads TGTGCCAGCAGTGGATACGGCTCTAACTATGGCTACACCTTC.

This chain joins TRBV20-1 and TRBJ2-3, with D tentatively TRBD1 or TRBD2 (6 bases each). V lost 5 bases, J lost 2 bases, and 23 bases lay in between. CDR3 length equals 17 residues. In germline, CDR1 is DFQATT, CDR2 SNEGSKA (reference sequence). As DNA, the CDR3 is TGCAGTGCTGTGGAGAGGGGGGTCTCCGAGTTCACAGATACGCAGTATTTT. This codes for CSAVERGVSEFTDTQYF.

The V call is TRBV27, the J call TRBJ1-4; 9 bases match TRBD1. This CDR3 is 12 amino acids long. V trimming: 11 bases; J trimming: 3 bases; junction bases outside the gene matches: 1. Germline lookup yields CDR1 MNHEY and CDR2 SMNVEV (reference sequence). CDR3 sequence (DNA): TGTGCCCGGACAGGGGCTAATGAAAAACTGTTTTTT. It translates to CARTGANEKLFF.

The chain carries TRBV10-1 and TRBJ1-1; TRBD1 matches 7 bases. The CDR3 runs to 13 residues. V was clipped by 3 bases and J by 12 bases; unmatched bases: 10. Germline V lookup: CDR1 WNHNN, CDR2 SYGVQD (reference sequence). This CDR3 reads CASSDSDRAVTFF. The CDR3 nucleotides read TGCGCCAGCAGTGATTCTGACAGGGCGGTAACTTTCTTT.

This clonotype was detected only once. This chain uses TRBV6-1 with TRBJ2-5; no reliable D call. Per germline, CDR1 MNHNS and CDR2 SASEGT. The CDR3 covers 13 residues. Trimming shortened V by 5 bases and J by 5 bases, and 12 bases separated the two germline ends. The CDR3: CASSRHVRETQYF. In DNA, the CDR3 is TGTGCCAGCAGTCGACATGTTAGGGAGACCCAGTACTTC.

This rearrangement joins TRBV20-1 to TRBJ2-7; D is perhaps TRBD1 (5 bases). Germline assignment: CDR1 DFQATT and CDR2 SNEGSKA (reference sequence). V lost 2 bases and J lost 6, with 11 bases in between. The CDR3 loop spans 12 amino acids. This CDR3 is CSARQGIGEQYF. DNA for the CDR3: TGCAGTGCTAGACAGGGTATCGGCGAGCAGTACTTC.

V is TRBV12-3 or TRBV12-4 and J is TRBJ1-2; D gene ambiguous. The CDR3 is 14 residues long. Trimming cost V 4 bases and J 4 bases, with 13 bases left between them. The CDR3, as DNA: TGTGCCAGCAGTTCCAATACACCAACCTATGGCTACACCTTC. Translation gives CASSSNTPTYGYTF.

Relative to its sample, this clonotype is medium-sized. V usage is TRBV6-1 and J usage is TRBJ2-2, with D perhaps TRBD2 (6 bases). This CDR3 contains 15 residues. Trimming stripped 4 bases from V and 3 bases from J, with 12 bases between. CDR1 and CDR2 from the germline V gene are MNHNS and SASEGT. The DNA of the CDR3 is TGTGCCAGCAGTGGAGGAGGGGCTGACACCGGGGAGCTGTTTTTT. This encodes CASSGGGADTGELFF.

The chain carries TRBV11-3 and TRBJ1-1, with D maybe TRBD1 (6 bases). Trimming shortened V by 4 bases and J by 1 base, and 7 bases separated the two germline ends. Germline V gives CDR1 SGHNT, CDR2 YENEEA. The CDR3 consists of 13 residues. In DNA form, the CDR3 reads TGTGCCAGCAGCTGGGGACAGAACACTGAAGCTTTCTTT. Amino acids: CASSWGQNTEAFF.